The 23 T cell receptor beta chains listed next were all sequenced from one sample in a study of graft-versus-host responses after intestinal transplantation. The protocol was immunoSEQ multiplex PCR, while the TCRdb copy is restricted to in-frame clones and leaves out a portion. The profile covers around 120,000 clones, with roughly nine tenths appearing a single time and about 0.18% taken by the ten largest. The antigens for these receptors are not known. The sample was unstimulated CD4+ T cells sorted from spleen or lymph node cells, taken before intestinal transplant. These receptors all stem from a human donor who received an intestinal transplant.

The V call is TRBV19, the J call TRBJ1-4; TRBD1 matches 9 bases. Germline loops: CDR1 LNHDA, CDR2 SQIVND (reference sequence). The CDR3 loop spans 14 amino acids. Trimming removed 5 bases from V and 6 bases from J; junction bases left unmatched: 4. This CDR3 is CASSAWTGDEKLFF. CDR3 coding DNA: TGTGCCAGTAGTGCGTGGACAGGGGATGAAAAACTGTTTTTT.

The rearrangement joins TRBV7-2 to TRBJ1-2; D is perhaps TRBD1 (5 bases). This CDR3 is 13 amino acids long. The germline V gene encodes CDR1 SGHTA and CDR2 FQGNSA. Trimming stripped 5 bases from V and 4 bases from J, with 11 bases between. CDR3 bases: TGTGCCAGCAGCCTGGGACTCTTCTATGGCTACACCTTC. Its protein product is CASSLGLFYGYTF.

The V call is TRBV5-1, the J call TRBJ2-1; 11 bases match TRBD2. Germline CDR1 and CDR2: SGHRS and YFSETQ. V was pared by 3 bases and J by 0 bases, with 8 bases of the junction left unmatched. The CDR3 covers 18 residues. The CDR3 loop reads CASSSGLADLSSYNEQFF. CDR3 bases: TGCGCCAGCAGCTCGGGACTAGCGGATCTCAGCTCCTACAATGAGCAGTTCTTC.

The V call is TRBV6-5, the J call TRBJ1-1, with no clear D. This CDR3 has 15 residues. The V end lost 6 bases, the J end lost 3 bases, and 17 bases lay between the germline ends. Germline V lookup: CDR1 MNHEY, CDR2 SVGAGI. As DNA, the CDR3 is TGTGCCAGCAGGGCTAGGGAGAGGTTTTACACTGAAGCTTTCTTT. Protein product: CASRARERFYTEAFF.

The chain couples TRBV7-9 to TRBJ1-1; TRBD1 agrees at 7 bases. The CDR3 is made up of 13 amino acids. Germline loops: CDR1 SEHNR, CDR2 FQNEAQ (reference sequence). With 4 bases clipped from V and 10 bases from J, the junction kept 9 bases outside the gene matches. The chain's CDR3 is CASSSVQGRTAFF. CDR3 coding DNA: TGTGCCAGCAGCTCTGTACAGGGGCGGACAGCTTTCTTT.

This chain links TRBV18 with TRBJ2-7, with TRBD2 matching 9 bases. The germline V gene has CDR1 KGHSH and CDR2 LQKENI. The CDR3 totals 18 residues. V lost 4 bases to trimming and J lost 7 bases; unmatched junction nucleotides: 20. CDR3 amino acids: CASSLAAPVGGGAREQYF. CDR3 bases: TGTGCCAGCTCACTCGCCGCGCCTGTAGGCGGGGGGGCCCGGGAGCAGTACTTC.

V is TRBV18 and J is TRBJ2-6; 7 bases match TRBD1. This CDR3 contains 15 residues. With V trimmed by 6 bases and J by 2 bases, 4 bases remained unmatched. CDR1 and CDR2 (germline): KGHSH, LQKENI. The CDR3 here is CASSQTGPGANVLTF. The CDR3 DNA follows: TGTGCCAGCTCCCAGACAGGGCCTGGGGCCAACGTCCTGACTTTC.

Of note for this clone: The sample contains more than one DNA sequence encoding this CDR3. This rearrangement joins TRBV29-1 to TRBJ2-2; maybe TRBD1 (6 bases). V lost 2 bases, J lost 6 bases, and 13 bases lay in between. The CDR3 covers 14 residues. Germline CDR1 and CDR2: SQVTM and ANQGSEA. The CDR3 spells CSVENRVGAGELFF. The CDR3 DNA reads TGCAGCGTTGAAAACAGGGTCGGGGCCGGGGAGCTGTTTTTT.

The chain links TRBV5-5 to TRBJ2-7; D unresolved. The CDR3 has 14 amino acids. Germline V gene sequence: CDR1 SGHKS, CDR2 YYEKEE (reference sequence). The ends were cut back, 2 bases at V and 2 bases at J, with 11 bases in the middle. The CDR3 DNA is TGTGCCAGCAGCTTCCTGGCGGAAACCTACGAGCAGTACTTC. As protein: CASSFLAETYEQYF.

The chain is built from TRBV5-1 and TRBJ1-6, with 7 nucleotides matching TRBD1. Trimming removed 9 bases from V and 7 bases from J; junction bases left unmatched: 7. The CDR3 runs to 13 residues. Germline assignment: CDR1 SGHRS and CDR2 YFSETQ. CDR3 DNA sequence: TGCGCCACCCGGGACAGAGAAAATTCACCCCTCCACTTT. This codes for CATRDRENSPLHF.

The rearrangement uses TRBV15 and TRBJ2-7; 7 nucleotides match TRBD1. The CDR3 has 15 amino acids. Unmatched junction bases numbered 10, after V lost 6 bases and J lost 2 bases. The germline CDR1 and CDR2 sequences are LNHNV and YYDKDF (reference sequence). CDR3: CATSPEGAGAYEQYF. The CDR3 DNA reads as TGTGCCACCAGTCCCGAGGGGGCAGGAGCCTACGAGCAGTACTTC.

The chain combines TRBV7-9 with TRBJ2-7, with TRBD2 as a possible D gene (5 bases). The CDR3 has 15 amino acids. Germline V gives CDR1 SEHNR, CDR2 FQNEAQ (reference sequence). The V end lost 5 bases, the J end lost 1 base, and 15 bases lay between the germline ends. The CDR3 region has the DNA TGTGCCAGCAGCCCCCAGAGAGGGCCTTCCTACGAGCAGTACTTC. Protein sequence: CASSPQRGPSYEQYF.

This CDR3 is CASSGRGPWETQYF. CDR3 nucleotides: TGTGCCAGCAGCGGGCGGGGGCCGTGGGAGACCCAGTACTTC. This chain connects TRBV5-4 to TRBJ2-5; D might be TRBD2 (7 bases). CDR1 and CDR2 (germline): SGHNT, YYREEE (reference sequence). The V end lost 4 bases, the J end lost 5 bases, and 15 bases lay between the germline ends. CDR3 length equals 14 residues.

This chain's CDR3 is CASSKCPGEWSYEQYF. The CDR3 nucleotides read TGTGCCAGCAGCAAATGTCCAGGGGAATGGTCCTACGAGCAGTACTTC. V gene TRBV21-1 combines with J gene TRBJ2-7; the tabulated D call, TRBD1, remains unverified against the DNA. TRBV21-1 is flagged as a pseudogene. The CDR3 has 16 residues.

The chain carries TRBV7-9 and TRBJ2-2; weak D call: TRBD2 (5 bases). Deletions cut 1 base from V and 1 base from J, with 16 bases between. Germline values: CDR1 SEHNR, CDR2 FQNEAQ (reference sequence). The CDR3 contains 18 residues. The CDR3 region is CASSLVDRPGLNTGELFF. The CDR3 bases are TGTGCCAGCAGCTTAGTGGATCGGCCAGGACTGAACACCGGGGAGCTGTTTTTT.

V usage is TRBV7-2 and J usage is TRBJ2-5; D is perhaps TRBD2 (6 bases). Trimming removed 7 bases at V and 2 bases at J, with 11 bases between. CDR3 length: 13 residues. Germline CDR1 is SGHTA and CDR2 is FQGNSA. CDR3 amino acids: CASTAGKQETQYF. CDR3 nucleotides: TGTGCCAGCACTGCGGGGAAGCAAGAGACCCAGTACTTC.

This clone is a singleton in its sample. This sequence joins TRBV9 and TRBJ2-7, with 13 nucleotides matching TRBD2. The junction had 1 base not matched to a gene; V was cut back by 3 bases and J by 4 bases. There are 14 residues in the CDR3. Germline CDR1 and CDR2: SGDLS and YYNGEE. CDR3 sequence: CASSGTSGGYEQYF. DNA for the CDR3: TGTGCCAGCAGCGGGACTAGCGGGGGTTACGAGCAGTACTTC.

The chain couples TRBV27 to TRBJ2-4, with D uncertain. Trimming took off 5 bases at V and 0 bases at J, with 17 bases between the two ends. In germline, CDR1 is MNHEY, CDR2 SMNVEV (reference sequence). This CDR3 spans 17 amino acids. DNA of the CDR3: TGTGCCAGCAGTCCCTACGGTGCGGCCCAAGCCAAAAACATTCAGTACTTC. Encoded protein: CASSPYGAAQAKNIQYF.

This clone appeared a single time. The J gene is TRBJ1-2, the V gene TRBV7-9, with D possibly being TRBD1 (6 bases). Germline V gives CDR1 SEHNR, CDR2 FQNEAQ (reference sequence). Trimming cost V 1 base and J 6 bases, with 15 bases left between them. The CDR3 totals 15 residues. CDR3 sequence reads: CASSLGQVWGDGYTF. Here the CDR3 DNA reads TGTGCCAGCAGCTTAGGACAGGTTTGGGGAGATGGCTACACCTTC.

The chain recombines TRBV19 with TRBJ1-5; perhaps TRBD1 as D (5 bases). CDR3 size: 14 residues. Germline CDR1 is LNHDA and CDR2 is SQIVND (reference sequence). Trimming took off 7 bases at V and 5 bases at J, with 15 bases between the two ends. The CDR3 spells CASMQGGADQPQHF. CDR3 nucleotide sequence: TGTGCCAGTATGCAGGGTGGGGCTGATCAGCCCCAGCATTTT.

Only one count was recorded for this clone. CDR3 region: CAWQEQYF. CDR3 bases: TGTGCCTGGCAAGAGCAGTACTTC. J is TRBJ2-7 and V is TRBV19; unclear D gene. Germline CDR1 is LNHDA and CDR2 is SQIVND (reference sequence). The CDR3 is made up of 8 amino acids. Trimming pared 11 bases from V and 7 bases from J, leaving 6 bases between.

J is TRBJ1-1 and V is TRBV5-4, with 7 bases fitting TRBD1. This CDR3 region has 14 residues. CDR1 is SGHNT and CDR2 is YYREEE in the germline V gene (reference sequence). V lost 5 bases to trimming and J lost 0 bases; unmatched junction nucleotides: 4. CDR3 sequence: CASRRDSLNTEAFF. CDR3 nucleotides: TGTGCCAGCAGGCGGGACAGCTTGAACACTGAAGCTTTCTTT. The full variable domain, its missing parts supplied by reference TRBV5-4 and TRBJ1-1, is ETGVTQSPTHLIKTRGQQVTLRCSSQSGHNTVSWYQQALGQGPQFIFQYYREEENGRGNFPPRFSGLQFPNYSSELNVNALELDDSALYLCASRRDSLNTEAFFGQGTRLTVV.

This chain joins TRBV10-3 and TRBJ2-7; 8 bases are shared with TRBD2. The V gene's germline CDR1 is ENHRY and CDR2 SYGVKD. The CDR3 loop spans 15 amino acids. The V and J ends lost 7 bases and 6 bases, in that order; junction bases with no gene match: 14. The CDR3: CAITSGTRSMGEQYF. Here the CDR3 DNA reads TGTGCCATCACCTCCGGGACTAGATCTATGGGCGAGCAGTACTTC.